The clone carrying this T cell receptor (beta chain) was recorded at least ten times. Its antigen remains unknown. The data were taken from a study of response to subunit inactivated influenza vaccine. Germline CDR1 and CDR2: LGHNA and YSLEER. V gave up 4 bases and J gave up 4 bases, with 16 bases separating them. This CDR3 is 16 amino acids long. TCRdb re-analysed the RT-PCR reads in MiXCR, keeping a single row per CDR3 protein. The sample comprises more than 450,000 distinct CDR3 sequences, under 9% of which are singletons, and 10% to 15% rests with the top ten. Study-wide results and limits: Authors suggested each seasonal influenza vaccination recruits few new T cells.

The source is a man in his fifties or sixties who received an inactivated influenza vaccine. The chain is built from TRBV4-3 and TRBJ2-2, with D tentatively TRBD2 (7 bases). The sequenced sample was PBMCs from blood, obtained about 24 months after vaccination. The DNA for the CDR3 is TGCGCCAGCAGCCGCCTAGGGGGGGGCCTCACCGGGGAGCTGTTTTTT. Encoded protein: CASSRLGGGLTGELFF.